One T cell receptor (beta chain) is described in this entry. In this sample, this clone turned up once. The specificity of this receptor is unknown. No base-level quality is on record; no much larger clone is a single base apart. The immunoSEQ Assay, a bias-controlled multiplex PCR, was used to amplify TCRbeta CDR3 regions from genomic DNA. The authors' analysis ran thus. The number of nucleated cells in each sample was estimated from the amplification of reference gene primers within the assay. To quantify the absolute abundance of each unique TCRbeta CDR3 rearrangement, sequence reads were collapsed and filtered. Productive Simpson clonality was computed per sample as the square root of Simpson's diversity index over productive rearrangements. As stored in TCRdb, this immuneACCESS dataset retains in-frame rearrangements with V and J assigned. A fraction of the clones does not appear; measured against another copy, unresolved V genes explain less than half of the discrepancy, and the remainder lacks a known reason. V and J calls and clone size are those listed in that table; D and trimming were worked out from the DNA. The sample includes fewer than 350,000 clones, with over 75% observed a single time. The ten largest account for less than 2.5% of the sample.

V lost 6 bases and J lost 6 bases, and the count of bases not matched to a germline gene is 15. The CDR3 runs 16 amino acids, cysteine and phenylalanine included. Left in the record is the CDR3 DNA by itself, 48 bases read in frame from the first base. CDR1 and CDR2, per the germline V gene, are SGHVS and FQNEAQ. Participants in the prospective study were aged about 18 to 95 years, lived in 20 to 25 United States geographic areas, and enrolled through a virtual design. Cohort assignment in the prospective study relied on participant-reported clinical history from a screening survey and a study questionnaire. For ImmuneRACE Cohort 3, a participant was defined as recovered based on two consecutive negative NP/OP PCR tests, clearance by a healthcare professional, or resolution of symptoms. In the prospective study, mobile phlebotomists collected whole blood, serum and a nasopharyngeal or oropharyngeal swab from each participant. Participants in the prospective study had the option to provide additional blood draws and questionnaires over an approximately 2-month period. Before DNA extraction, prospective study blood samples were shipped either frozen or at room temperature.

The source of the sample is a study of blood T cell repertoires in COVID-19 (dated by TCRdb to about 2020). Turning to the overall study: The collaborator samples originated in the United States, Italy and Spain and spanned the acute and convalescent phases of COVID-19. The sample metadata nearly always contained a de-identified subject ID, COVID-19 status, age in years and sex. The material from the prospective study consisted of cDNA or gDNA derived from T cells, B-cell-depleted T cells, or PBMCs. Where HLA class I and class II types were available, the types were taken from metadata supplied by the sample provider, not from assay-based typing. Subjects who had been exposed to COVID-19, were actively infected with it, or had recovered from it provided the deeply sampled blood TCRbeta repertoires that made up the dataset. The samples were drawn from the first 160 participants of the ongoing ImmuneRACE study and from 1,254 subjects provided by 6 global collaborators. The repertoires were released in a freely available public database intended as a resource for research on the immune response to SARS-CoV-2.

General conclusions and limits of the study: The quantity of clinical and demographic metadata differed by source and by participant and was supplied without curation.

The chain links TRBV7-8 with TRBJ2-7, with TRBD1 identical over 9 junction bases. What was sequenced was PBMCs or T cells enriched from blood (not recorded which). This clonotype originated in a man aged 30 to 45 who had recovered from COVID-19. The CDR3 here reads CASSESGYGTGSEQYF. The nucleotide sequence reads as follows: TGTGCCAGCAGTGAGTCCGGGTACGGGACAGGGTCCGAGCAGTACTTC.